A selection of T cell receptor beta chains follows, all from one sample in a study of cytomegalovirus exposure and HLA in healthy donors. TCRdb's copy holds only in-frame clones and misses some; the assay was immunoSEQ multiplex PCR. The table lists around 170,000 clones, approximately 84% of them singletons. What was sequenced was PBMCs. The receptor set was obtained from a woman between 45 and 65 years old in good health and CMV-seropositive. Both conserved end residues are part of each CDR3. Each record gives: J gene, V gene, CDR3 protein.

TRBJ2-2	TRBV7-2	CASRGTGGTGELFF
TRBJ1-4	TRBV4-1	CASSQVSTGWEKLFF
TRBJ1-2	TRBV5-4	CASSFRGQGDGYTF
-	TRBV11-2	CASSLDRVHEQYF
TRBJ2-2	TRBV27	CASSFSLAGGPGELFF
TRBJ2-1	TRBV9	CASSVVAGGPNEQFF
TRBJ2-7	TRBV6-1	CASRPPGQGAYEQYF
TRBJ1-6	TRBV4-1	CASSQEREGYYSPLHF
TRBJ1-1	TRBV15	CATTGQGNTEAFF
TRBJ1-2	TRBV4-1	CASSQEGQGINYGYTF
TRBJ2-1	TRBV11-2	CASSLVVGASYNEQFF
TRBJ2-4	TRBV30	CAGGDGGGAKNIQYF
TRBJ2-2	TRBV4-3	CASRGQGATGELFF
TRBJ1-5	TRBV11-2	CASSWGTGNQPQHF
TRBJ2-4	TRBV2	CASRGQRVKNIQYF
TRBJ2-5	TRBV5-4	CASSFGGGQGETQYF
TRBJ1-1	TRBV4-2	CASGVGPGDTEAFF
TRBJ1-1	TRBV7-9	CASSLQGRGSTEAFF
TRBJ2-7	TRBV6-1	CASSEAGTGGYEQYF
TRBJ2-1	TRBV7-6	CASSFRDRAPNEQFF
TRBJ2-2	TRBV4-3	CASSQGTFANTGELFF
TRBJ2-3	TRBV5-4	CASSLAGPGQSDTQYF
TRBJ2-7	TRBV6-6	CASSSTGTAVSYEQYF
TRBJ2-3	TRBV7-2	CASSVGLAGTDTQYF
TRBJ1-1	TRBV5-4	CASSQEGGQGRPEAFF
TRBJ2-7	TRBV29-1	CSARHDSYEQYF
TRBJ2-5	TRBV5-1	CASSLLAGQGETQYF
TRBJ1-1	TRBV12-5	CASGLGANTEAFF
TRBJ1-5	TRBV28	CASSLSGYQPQHF
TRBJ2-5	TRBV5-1	CASSFTGKETQYF
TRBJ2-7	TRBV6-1	CASSLPDSRYEQYF
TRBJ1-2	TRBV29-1	CSVEGWAGIGYTF
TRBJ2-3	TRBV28	CATSGGGTDTQYF
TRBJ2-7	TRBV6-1	CASKGASYEQYF